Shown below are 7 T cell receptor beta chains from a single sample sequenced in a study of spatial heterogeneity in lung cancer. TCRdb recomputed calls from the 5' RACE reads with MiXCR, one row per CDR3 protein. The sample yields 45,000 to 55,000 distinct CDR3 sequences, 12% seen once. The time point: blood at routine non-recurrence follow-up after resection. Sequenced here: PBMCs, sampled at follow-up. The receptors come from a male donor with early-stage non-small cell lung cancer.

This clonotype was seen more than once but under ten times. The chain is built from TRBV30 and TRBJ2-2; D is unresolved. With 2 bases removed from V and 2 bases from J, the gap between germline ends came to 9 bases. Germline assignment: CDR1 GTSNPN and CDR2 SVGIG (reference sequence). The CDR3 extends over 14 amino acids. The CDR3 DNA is TGTGCCTGGAGTCCCGACTCAAACACCGGGGAGCTGTTTTTT. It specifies CAWSPDSNTGELFF.

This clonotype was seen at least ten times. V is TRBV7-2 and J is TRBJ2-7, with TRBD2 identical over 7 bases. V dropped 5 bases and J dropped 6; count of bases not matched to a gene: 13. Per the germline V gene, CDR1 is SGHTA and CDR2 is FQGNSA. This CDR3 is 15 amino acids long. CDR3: CASSDKAGYVGEQYF. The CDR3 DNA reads TGTGCCAGCAGCGACAAAGCGGGATACGTAGGCGAGCAGTACTTC.

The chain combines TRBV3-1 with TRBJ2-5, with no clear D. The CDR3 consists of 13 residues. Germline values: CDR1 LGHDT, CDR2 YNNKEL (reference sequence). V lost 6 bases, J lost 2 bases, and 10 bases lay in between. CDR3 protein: CASSQTLQETQYF. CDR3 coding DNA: TGTGCCAGCAGTCAGACACTTCAAGAGACCCAGTACTTC.

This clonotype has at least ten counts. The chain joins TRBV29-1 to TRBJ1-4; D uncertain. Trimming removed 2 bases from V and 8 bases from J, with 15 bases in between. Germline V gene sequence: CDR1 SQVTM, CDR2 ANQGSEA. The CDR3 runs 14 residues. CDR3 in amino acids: CSVELGSGREKLFF. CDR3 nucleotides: TGCAGCGTTGAACTGGGGTCAGGTCGGGAAAAACTGTTTTTT. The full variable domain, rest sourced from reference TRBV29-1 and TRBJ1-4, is SAVISQKPSRDICQRGTSLTIQCQVDSQVTMMFWYRQQPGQSLTLIATANQGSEATYESGFVIDKFPISRPNLTFSTLTVSNMSPEDSSIYLCSVELGSGREKLFFGSGTQLSVL.

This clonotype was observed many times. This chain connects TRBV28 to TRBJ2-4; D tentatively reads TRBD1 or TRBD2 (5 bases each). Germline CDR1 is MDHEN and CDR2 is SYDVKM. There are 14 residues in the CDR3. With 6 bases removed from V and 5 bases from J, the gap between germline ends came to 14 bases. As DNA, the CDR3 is TGTGCCAGCAGGACAGCGGAGTGGGAAAACATTCAGTACTTC. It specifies CASRTAEWENIQYF.

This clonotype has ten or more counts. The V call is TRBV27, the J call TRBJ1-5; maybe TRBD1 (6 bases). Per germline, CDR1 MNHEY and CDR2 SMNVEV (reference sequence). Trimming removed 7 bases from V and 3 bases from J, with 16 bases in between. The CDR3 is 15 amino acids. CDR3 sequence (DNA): TGTGCCAGCAACCTTGTCGGACAGACCAATCAGCCCCAGCATTTT. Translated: CASNLVGQTNQPQHF.

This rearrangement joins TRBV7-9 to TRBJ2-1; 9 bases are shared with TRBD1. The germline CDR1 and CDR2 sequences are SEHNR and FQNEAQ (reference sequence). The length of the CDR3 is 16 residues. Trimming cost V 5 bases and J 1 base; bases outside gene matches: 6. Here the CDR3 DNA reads TGTGCCAGCAGCCGACCCGGACAGGGGTCCTACAATGAGCAGTTCTTC. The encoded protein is CASSRPGQGSYNEQFF.